The 18 T cell receptor beta chains below come from one sample, sequenced in a study of vaccination effects on CD4 cells after COVID-19. The table came from immunoSEQ multiplex PCR; TCRdb's copy has only in-frame clones and leaves some out. The table lists tens of thousands of clones, 60% to 80% of them singletons. The ViraFEST assay expanded antigen-specific CD4+ T cells with viral peptide pools before sequencing. Culture proceeded for roughly ten days, and CD4+ T cells were then isolated. Of the BNT162b2 and mRNA-1273 vaccines, participants received two doses of one or the other. These receptors' targets are unknown. The specimen comprised CD4+ T cells from PBMCs cultured with HCoV-OC43 spike peptides, sampled after COVID-19 vaccination. Subset defined: HCoV-OC43 spike overlapping peptide pool stimulation. These receptors came from a human donor who received a COVID-19 vaccine.

The V call is TRBV6-2 or TRBV6-3, the J call TRBJ1-5; D gene uncertain. The CDR3 is 15 amino acids. The germline V gene has CDR1 MNHEY and CDR2 SVGEGT. The germline V and J ends were trimmed by 5 bases and 0 bases, with 11 bases remaining between them. In DNA form, the CDR3 reads TGTGCCAGCAGTCCCTGGAGGGATAGCAATCAGCCCCAGCATTTT. As protein: CASSPWRDSNQPQHF.

The chain combines TRBV9 with TRBJ2-3; D uncertain. The CDR3 runs 16 residues. Trimming pared 0 bases from V and 2 bases from J, leaving 13 bases between. Germline lookup yields CDR1 SGDLS and CDR2 YYNGEE. For the CDR3, the DNA is TGTGCCAGCAGCGTAGATGGAAGGAGTTTCACAGATACGCAGTATTTT. Amino acid sequence: CASSVDGRSFTDTQYF.

The chain recombines TRBV18 with TRBJ1-2; 8 bases fit TRBD1. Losses at the gene ends were 8 bases for V and 0 bases for J; bases not matched to a gene: 8. This CDR3 is 15 amino acids long. Per germline, CDR1 KGHSH and CDR2 LQKENI. The CDR3 protein is CASEPQQGANYGYTF. CDR3 sequence (DNA): TGTGCCAGCGAGCCCCAACAGGGGGCTAACTATGGCTACACCTTC.

This chain links TRBV7-2 with TRBJ2-7; D unresolved. Trimming shortened V by 5 bases and J by 1 base, and 9 bases separated the two germline ends. Germline values: CDR1 SGHTA, CDR2 FQGNSA. The CDR3 covers 13 residues. This CDR3 reads CASSPHASYEQYV. In nucleotides, the CDR3 is TGTGCCAGCAGCCCTCACGCTTCCTACGAGCAGTACGTC.

The genes are TRBV12-5 and TRBJ2-1; D gene unclear. Germline V gene data show CDR1 as LGHNT and CDR2 as FRNRAP. Deletions cut 3 bases from V and 1 base from J, with 7 bases between. The CDR3 consists of 14 residues. DNA of the CDR3: TGTGCTAGTGGTTTTGAGTCGTCCTACAATGAGCAGTTCTTC. This sequence encodes CASGFESSYNEQFF.

This clone was recorded only once. This CDR3 is CASSIDRQYTEAFF. The CDR3 DNA is TGTGCCAGTAGTATAGATCGACAGTACACTGAAGCTTTCTTT. The V call is TRBV19, the J call TRBJ1-1; perhaps TRBD1 as D (5 bases). The CDR3 sequence is 14 residues long. Trimming took 0 bases from V and 3 from J, leaving 8 bases between them. Germline V gene data show CDR1 as LNHDA and CDR2 as SQIVND (reference sequence).

The chain recombines TRBV2 with TRBJ1-2, with D uncertain. The V end was cut by 5 bases, the J end by 2 bases, with 12 bases between. This CDR3 comprises 14 residues. CDR1 and CDR2 (germline): SNHLY, FYNNEI. The CDR3 DNA sequence: TGTGCCAGCAGTCTAGGGCCCCTCAACTATGGCTACACCTTC. Its protein is CASSLGPLNYGYTF.

The V call is TRBV5-1, the J call TRBJ2-5; D is possibly TRBD1 or TRBD2 (6 bases each). The length of the CDR3 is 17 residues. Trimming stripped 4 bases from V and 2 bases from J, with 21 bases between. Per the germline V gene, CDR1 is SGHRS and CDR2 is YFSETQ. CDR3 sequence (DNA): TGCGCCAGCAGCCAAGCGAGAGGAGGGGGGACTCAAGAGACCCAGTACTTC. Residues: CASSQARGGGTQETQYF.

The chain has TRBV3-1 (or the pseudogene TRBV3-2) and TRBJ2-1; D is tentatively TRBD1 or TRBD2 (7 bases each). Looked up from germline, CDR1 is LGHDT and CDR2 is YNNKEL (reference sequence). This CDR3 has 15 residues. The V and J ends lost 5 bases and 6 bases respectively, with 17 bases between them. The CDR3 DNA is TGTGCCAGCAGCGGCCGACAGGGACTATCCAATGAGCAGTTCTTC. Translating gives CASSGRQGLSNEQFF.

The rearrangement uses TRBV6-1 and TRBJ1-6, with D possibly TRBD1 on 6 matching bases. The V end lost 2 bases, the J end lost 7 bases, and 12 bases lay between the germline ends. Germline V gene lookup returns CDR1 MNHNS and CDR2 SASEGT. The CDR3 runs 15 residues. CDR3 amino acids: CASSEREGGNSPLHF. The CDR3 DNA sequence: TGTGCCAGCAGTGAACGGGAGGGGGGAAATTCACCCCTCCACTTT.

The chain employs TRBV7-9 and TRBJ1-1; D remains unclear. The CDR3 spans 13 residues. Germline V gene data show CDR1 as SEHNR and CDR2 as FQNEAQ (reference sequence). Deletions cut 4 bases from V and 0 bases from J, with 6 bases between. The CDR3 loop is CASSSPVNTEAFF. The CDR3 nucleotides are TGTGCCAGCAGCTCCCCAGTGAACACTGAAGCTTTCTTT.

The chain employs TRBV5-4 and TRBJ1-4; TRBD1 matches at 7 bases. V lost 2 bases and J lost 8; bases outside the gene matches: 6. Looked up from germline, CDR1 is SGHNT and CDR2 is YYREEE (reference sequence). CDR3 length: 14 amino acids. The CDR3 DNA follows: TGTGCCAGCAGCTTCGGAGGGGGCCGGGAAAAACTGTTTTTT. This codes for CASSFGGGREKLFF.

J is TRBJ1-1 and V is TRBV5-1, with D unclear. The CDR3 length is 15 residues. Trimming took off 4 bases at V and 4 bases at J, with 17 bases between the two ends. Germline V gene sequence: CDR1 SGHRS, CDR2 YFSETQ. CDR3 DNA sequence: TGCGCCAGCAGCCCCACCACCGGGTTTGGCACTGAAGCTTTCTTT. Protein product: CASSPTTGFGTEAFF.

J is TRBJ1-2 and V is TRBV3-1 (or the pseudogene TRBV3-2); possible D gene TRBD1, 6 bases. V was cut by 1 base and J by 7 bases, with 19 bases left in between. CDR3 length: 16 residues. Per germline, CDR1 LGHDT and CDR2 YNNKEL (reference sequence). CDR3 protein: CASSQVGRGRSSGYTF. The DNA for the CDR3 is TGTGCCAGCAGCCAAGTAGGGCGGGGGCGCAGTTCTGGCTACACCTTC.

The V call is TRBV21-1, the J call TRBJ1-4. TRBV21-1 is termed a pseudogene. The CDR3 totals 15 residues. This CDR3 reads CASSGWPKKDEKLFF. CDR3 nucleotides: TGTGCCAGCAGCGGTTGGCCCAAGAAGGATGAAAAACTGTTTTTT.

Written as DNA, the CDR3 is TGTGCCAGCAACCAGGGATCTAACTATGGCTACACCTTC. This translates into CASNQGSNYGYTF. The chain combines TRBV7-9 with TRBJ1-2; D possibly corresponds to TRBD1 (5 bases). The V gene lost 7 bases and the J gene lost 0 bases, with 9 bases spanning the gap. The CDR3 runs to 13 residues. The germline V gene has CDR1 SEHNR and CDR2 FQNEAQ (reference sequence). The entire variable domain, with the rest obtained from reference TRBV7-9 and TRBJ1-2, is as follows: DTGVSQNPRHKITKRGQNVTFRCDPISEHNRLYWYRQTLGQGPEFLTYFQNEAQLEKSRLLSDRFSAERPKGSFSTLEIQRTEQGDSAMYLCASNQGSNYGYTFGSGTRLTVV.

In its sample, this clone was seen a few times. J is TRBJ2-7 and V is TRBV10-3, with D tentatively TRBD2 (5 bases). Germline V gives CDR1 ENHRY, CDR2 SYGVKD. V was trimmed by 3 bases and J by 7 bases, leaving 16 bases between them. The CDR3 runs 14 residues. The CDR3 loop reads CAISDHSPTGEQYV. CDR3 nucleotides: TGTGCCATCAGTGACCACTCCCCAACGGGAGAGCAGTACGTC.

The chain employs TRBV7-2 and TRBJ2-7; unclear D gene. Trimming took off 8 bases at V and 4 bases at J, with 18 bases between the two ends. The CDR3 is 14 amino acids. Germline V lookup: CDR1 SGHTA, CDR2 FQGNSA. CDR3 sequence: CASVPQSVRYEQYV. CDR3 sequence (DNA): TGTGCCAGCGTCCCCCAGTCCGTCCGATACGAGCAGTACGTC.